Here is one TCR beta chain with its context. Its antigen is not known. Produced via immunoSEQ multiplex PCR; TCRdb's table is partial and in-frame only. The sample lists approximately 100,000 clones, 70% to 85% seen once, with about 33% in the top ten. The CDR3 runs to 12 residues. Germline loops: CDR1 LNHDA, CDR2 SQIVND (reference sequence). Trimming removed 7 bases from V and 9 bases from J, with 13 bases in between. This sample was taken from a study of cytotoxic CD8 clonotypes in ibrutinib-treated CLL. Study in general: Overall, approximately 25 responses were partial and 2 complete; following median about 68 months, approximately 15 patients stayed remitted and around twelve progressed.

The study's findings and limits: Sustained-remission and progressing patients' sampling times differed. At progression, clonality fell back toward baseline after rising at ibrutinib response. Public clonotypes, rarely seen, contracted or held steady on treatment.

Source: PBMCs, taken after 12 months of ibrutinib treatment. The rearrangement uses TRBV19 and TRBJ2-1; D unresolved. The sequence was collected from a human donor with chronic lymphocytic leukemia. The CDR3 nucleotides read TGTGCCAGTACGAAGGGTGTTGGTGAGCAGTTCTTC. It codes for CASTKGVGEQFF.